The sequence of this T cell receptor (beta chain) was determined in a study of cytomegalovirus exposure and HLA in healthy donors. PCR was performed using 60 Vbeta and 13 Jbeta primers. Here immunoSEQ multiplex PCR was the method, and the copy in TCRdb shows in-frame clones only, minus some. This sample has 85,000 to 130,000 clones, with 65% to 90% found just once. The receptor was derived from a woman between 18 and 29 years old in good health and CMV-seronegative. Sequences were obtained from PBMCs.

The DNA of the CDR3 is TGTGCCAGCAGTGACTCTGAGTACAATGAGCAGTTCTTC. This gives the protein CASSDSEYNEQFF. V usage is TRBV6-4 and J usage is TRBJ2-1; D unclear. V was trimmed by 0 bases and J by 4 bases, leaving 4 bases between them. This CDR3 spans 13 amino acids. Germline V gives CDR1 MRHNA, CDR2 SNTAGT.